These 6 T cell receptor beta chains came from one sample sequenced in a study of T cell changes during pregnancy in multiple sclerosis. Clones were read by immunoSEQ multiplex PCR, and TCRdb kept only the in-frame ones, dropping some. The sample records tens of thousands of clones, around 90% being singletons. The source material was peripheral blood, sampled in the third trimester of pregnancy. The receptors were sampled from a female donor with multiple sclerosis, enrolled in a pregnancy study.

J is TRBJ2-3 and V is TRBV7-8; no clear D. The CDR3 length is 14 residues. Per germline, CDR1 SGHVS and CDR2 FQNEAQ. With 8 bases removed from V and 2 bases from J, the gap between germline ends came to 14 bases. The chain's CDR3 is CASAEAETTDTQYF. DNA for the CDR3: TGTGCCAGCGCTGAGGCGGAGACCACAGATACGCAGTATTTT. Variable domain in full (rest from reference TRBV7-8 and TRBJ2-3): GAGVSQSPRYKVAKRGQDVALRCDPISGHVSLFWYQQALGQGPEFLTYFQNEAQLDKSGLPSDRFFAERPEGSVSTLKIQRTQQEDSAVYLCASAEAETTDTQYFGPGTRLTVL.

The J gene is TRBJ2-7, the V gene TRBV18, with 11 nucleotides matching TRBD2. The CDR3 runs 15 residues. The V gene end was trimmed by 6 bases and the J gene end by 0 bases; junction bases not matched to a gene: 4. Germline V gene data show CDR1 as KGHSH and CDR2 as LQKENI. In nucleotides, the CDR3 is TGTGCCAGCTCCCGCGGACTAGCGGGCTCCTACGAGCAGTACTTC. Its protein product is CASSRGLAGSYEQYF.

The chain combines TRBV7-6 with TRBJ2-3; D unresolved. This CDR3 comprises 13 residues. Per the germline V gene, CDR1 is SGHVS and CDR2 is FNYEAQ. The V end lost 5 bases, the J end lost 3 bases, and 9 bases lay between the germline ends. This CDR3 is CASSPTRTDTQYF. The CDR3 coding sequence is TGTGCCAGCAGCCCAACCCGGACAGATACGCAGTATTTT. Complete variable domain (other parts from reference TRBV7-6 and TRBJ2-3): GAGVSQSPRYKVTKRGQDVALRCDPISGHVSLYWYRQALGQGPEFLTYFNYEAQQDKSGLPNDRFSAERPEGSISTLTIQRTEQRDSAMYRCASSPTRTDTQYFGPGTRLTVL.

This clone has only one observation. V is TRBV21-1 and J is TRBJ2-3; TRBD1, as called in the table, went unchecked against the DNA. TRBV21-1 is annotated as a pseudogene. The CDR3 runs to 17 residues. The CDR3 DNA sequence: TGTGCCAGCAAGACGAGACAAGTTACACCCCGTAGGGATACGCAGTATTTT. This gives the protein CASKTRQVTPRRDTQYF.

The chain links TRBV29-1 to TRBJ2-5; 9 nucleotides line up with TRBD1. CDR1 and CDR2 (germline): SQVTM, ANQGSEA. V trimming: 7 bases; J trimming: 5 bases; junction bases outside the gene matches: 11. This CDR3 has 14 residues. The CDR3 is CSGTLQGARETQYF. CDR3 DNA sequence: TGCAGCGGAACCCTACAGGGGGCCCGGGAGACCCAGTACTTC.

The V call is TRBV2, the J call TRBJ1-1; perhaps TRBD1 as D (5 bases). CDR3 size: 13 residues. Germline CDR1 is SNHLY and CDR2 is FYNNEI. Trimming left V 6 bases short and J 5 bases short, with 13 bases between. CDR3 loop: CASSNTGGTEAFF. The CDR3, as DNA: TGTGCCAGCAGCAACACAGGTGGAACTGAAGCTTTCTTT.